The rows below give T cell receptor beta chains drawn from one sample of a study of response to subunit inactivated influenza vaccine. MiXCR was run by TCRdb on the RT-PCR reads, yielding one entry per CDR3 protein. The data hold 700,000 to 900,000 distinct CDR3 sequences, with roughly 20% observed a single time. The specimen was PBMCs from blood, collected roughly 5 days after vaccination. Receptor source: a man between 45 and 60 years old who received an inactivated influenza vaccine. Each CDR3 is given with its conserved first and last residue. D genes are given only for firm matches. Size is omitted from some rows. Given values are once, few, many or a class for expanded clones.

d_call clone_size j_call v_call cdr3_aa cdr3_nt
NA NA TRBJ2-3 TRBV7-9 CASSLGENPNTDTQYF TGTGCCAGCAGCTTAGGGGAAAACCCCAACACAGATACGCAGTATTTT
NA few TRBJ1-1 TRBV20-1 CSARGGGQQVEAFF TGCAGTGCTAGAGGTGGCGGGCAACAAGTTGAAGCTTTCTTT
NA many TRBJ2-2 TRBV20-1 CSASRPSVVGELFF TGCAGTGCTAGCAGACCCTCCGTTGTCGGGGAGCTGTTTTTT
TRBD2 NA TRBJ2-1 TRBV7-9 CASSYLAGGNEQFF TGTGCCAGCAGCTACTTAGCGGGGGGCAATGAGCAGTTCTTC
NA NA TRBJ2-3 TRBV5-5 CASSRQASTDTQYF TGTGCCAGCAGCAGACAGGCGAGCACAGATACGCAGTATTTT
NA NA TRBJ1-2 TRBV12-3/TRBV12-4 CASSLAPDYGYTF TGTGCCAGCAGTTTAGCTCCCGACTATGGCTACACCTTC
NA NA TRBJ2-1 TRBV7-8 CASMFAIHNEQFF TGTGCCAGCATGTTTGCGATCCACAATGAGCAGTTCTTC
TRBD1 many TRBJ2-1 TRBV19 CASSMTDRWNEQFF TGTGCCAGTAGTATGACGGACAGGTGGAATGAGCAGTTCTTC
TRBD1 NA TRBJ2-7 TRBV6-1 CASTDGTGTYEQYF TGTGCCAGCACAGACGGGACAGGGACGTACGAGCAGTACTTC
NA NA TRBJ1-5 TRBV12-3/TRBV12-4 CASSPRLAGYSNQPQHF TGTGCCAGCAGTCCTCGCCTGGCGGGTTATAGCAATCAGCCCCAGCATTTT
NA NA TRBJ2-4 TRBV19 CASSISPSKNIQYF TGTGCCAGTAGTATCTCCCCCAGCAAAAACATTCAGTACTTC
TRBD2 NA TRBJ2-1 TRBV27 CASRPLSSGRSYNEQFF TGTGCCAGCAGACCTCTCTCTAGCGGGAGATCCTACAATGAGCAGTTCTTC
NA few TRBJ2-1 TRBV7-2 CASSNSWGNEQFF TGTGCCAGCAGCAACAGTTGGGGCAATGAGCAGTTCTTC
TRBD2 NA TRBJ2-3 TRBV2 CASSEGTSGRARDTQYF TGTGCCAGCAGTGAGGGGACTAGCGGGAGGGCTCGAGATACGCAGTATTTT
NA NA TRBJ2-7 TRBV12-3/TRBV12-4 CASSPRRGGADEQYF TGTGCCAGCAGTCCTCGGCGAGGGGGGGCCGACGAGCAGTACTTC
TRBD1 NA TRBJ2-6 TRBV4-2 CASSRGDRLTGANVLTF TGTGCCAGCAGCCGGGGGGACAGGCTAACTGGGGCCAACGTCCTGACTTTC
NA NA TRBJ2-3 TRBV6-5 CASSYPGVDTQYF TGTGCCAGCAGTTACCCGGGTGTGGATACGCAGTATTTT
NA NA TRBJ1-2 TRBV10-2 CASSEGVIAGPTF TGCGCCAGCAGTGAGGGGGTGATAGCCGGCCCCACCTTC
NA NA TRBJ2-5 TRBV10-3 CAITGALQETQYF TGTGCCATCACAGGTGCCCTTCAAGAGACCCAGTACTTC
NA few TRBJ1-6 TRBV7-2 CASTLGADYNSPLHF TGTGCCAGCACCCTAGGGGCGGATTATAATTCACCCCTCCACTTT
TRBD2 NA TRBJ2-7 TRBV5-1 CASSPGGRRRYEQYF TGCGCCAGCAGCCCGGGGGGACGGAGACGCTACGAGCAGTACTTC
TRBD1 NA TRBJ2-1 TRBV7-8 CASHPGTGGPYNEQFF TGTGCCAGCCACCCCGGGACAGGGGGACCCTACAATGAGCAGTTCTTC
NA NA TRBJ2-1 TRBV7-3 CASSGFGLTGVNEQFF TGTGCCAGCTCGGGATTCGGGCTAACCGGTGTGAATGAGCAGTTCTTC
TRBD2 few TRBJ2-5 TRBV7-2 CASSSLGGLAGGKTQYF TGTGCCAGCAGCTCGCTAGGGGGACTAGCGGGAGGAAAGACCCAGTACTTC
TRBD2 NA TRBJ2-7 TRBV29-1 CSVESVGGSEQYF TGCAGCGTTGAATCGGTGGGGGGGAGCGAGCAGTACTTC
NA NA TRBJ2-7 TRBV4-3 CASSQDRTPSYEQYF TGCGCCAGCAGCCAAGACCGGACTCCCTCCTACGAGCAGTACTTC
TRBD1 NA TRBJ1-2 TRBV27 CARSRDRVYGYTF TGTGCCAGAAGCAGGGACAGAGTTTATGGCTACACCTTC
NA many TRBJ2-7 TRBV29-1 CSVGKSSYEQYF TGCAGCGTTGGCAAGAGCTCCTACGAGCAGTACTTC
TRBD2 few TRBJ2-3 TRBV20-1 CSAPFSGRTDTQYF TGCAGTGCCCCGTTTAGCGGGAGAACAGATACGCAGTATTTT
NA few TRBJ1-1 TRBV24-1 CATSGYGGREAFF TGTGCCACCAGTGGGTACGGGGGAAGAGAAGCTTTCTTT
TRBD2 few TRBJ2-2 TRBV9 CASSVGLAVNTGELFF TGTGCCAGCAGCGTAGGACTAGCGGTAAACACCGGGGAGCTGTTTTTT
TRBD1 many TRBJ2-7 TRBV20-1 CSARVGTGLSYEQYF TGCAGTGCTAGAGTGGGGACAGGCCTGAGCTACGAGCAGTACTTC
TRBD1 NA TRBJ2-5 TRBV20-1 CCARDLRTGIQETQYF TGCTGTGCTAGAGATCTACGGACAGGGATCCAAGAGACCCAGTACTTC
TRBD1 NA TRBJ1-1 TRBV5-1 CASSTDRGNTEAFF TGCGCCAGCAGCACGGACAGGGGTAACACTGAAGCTTTCTTT
NA few TRBJ2-1 TRBV12-3/TRBV12-4 CASSFTPNNEQFF TGTGCCAGCAGTTTCACCCCTAACAATGAGCAGTTCTTC
NA few TRBJ2-1 TRBV10-3 CAISDVPGLRNEQFF TGTGCCATCAGTGACGTCCCGGGACTCCGGAATGAGCAGTTCTTC
NA few TRBJ2-2 TRBV11-1 CASSSVNDPMFTGELFF TGTGCCAGCAGCTCGGTCAACGACCCTATGTTCACCGGGGAGCTGTTTTTT
NA few TRBJ2-5 TRBV7-9 CASSWNLETQYF TGTGCCAGCAGTTGGAATCTGGAGACCCAGTACTTC
NA few TRBJ2-1 TRBV3-1 CASSQGIDEQFF TGTGCCAGCAGCCAAGGCATTGATGAGCAGTTCTTC
NA few TRBJ1-5 TRBV12-3/TRBV12-4 CASSRDGHSNQPQHF TGTGCCAGCAGCCGGGACGGCCATAGCAATCAGCCCCAGCATTTT
TRBD2 NA TRBJ2-1 TRBV5-1 CASSFTFRTSGSPGILGQFF TGCGCCAGCAGCTTTACTTTTCGGACTAGCGGGAGTCCGGGTATCCTTGGGCAGTTCTTC
NA few TRBJ1-1 TRBV4-2 CASSQLDPSGGTEAFF TGTGCCAGCAGCCAATTGGACCCCTCAGGAGGAACTGAAGCTTTCTTT
TRBD2 NA TRBJ2-1 TRBV5-1 CASSPGGTSGGYNEQFF TGCGCCAGCAGCCCGGGGGGGACTAGCGGGGGCTACAATGAGCAGTTCTTC
TRBD2 NA TRBJ2-7 TRBV2 CASSEGPSGSIYEQYF TGTGCCAGCAGTGAAGGGCCTAGCGGGAGTATCTACGAGCAGTACTTC
NA many TRBJ1-5 TRBV5-1 CASSFGGDHQPQHF TGCGCCAGCAGCTTTGGGGGGGACCATCAGCCCCAGCATTTT
NA NA TRBJ1-5 TRBV15 CATSREAGLIGNQPQHF TGTGCCACCAGCAGAGAGGCAGGGCTAATCGGCAATCAGCCCCAGCATTTT
NA few TRBJ1-5 TRBV19 CASTPTGYGNQPQHF TGTGCCAGCACTCCCACGGGATATGGCAATCAGCCCCAGCATTTT
NA NA TRBJ2-5 TRBV5-1 CASRSFVREPTQYF TGCGCCAGCAGAAGCTTCGTCAGGGAACCAACCCAGTACTTC
TRBD1 few TRBJ1-1 TRBV2 CASRDHLTGVTEAFF TGTGCCAGCAGGGACCACTTAACAGGGGTGACTGAAGCTTTCTTT
NA NA TRBJ1-2 TRBV6-5 CASSYDRWGGNYGYTF TGTGCCAGCAGTTACGACCGGTGGGGGGGCAACTATGGCTACACCTTC
TRBD1 NA TRBJ2-1 TRBV4-2 CASSQEDRGAYNEQFF TGTGCCAGCAGCCAAGAAGACAGGGGGGCATACAATGAGCAGTTCTTC
NA few TRBJ2-1 TRBV4-3 CASSQEAGLNNEQFF TGCGCCAGCAGCCAAGAAGCAGGGTTAAACAATGAGCAGTTCTTC